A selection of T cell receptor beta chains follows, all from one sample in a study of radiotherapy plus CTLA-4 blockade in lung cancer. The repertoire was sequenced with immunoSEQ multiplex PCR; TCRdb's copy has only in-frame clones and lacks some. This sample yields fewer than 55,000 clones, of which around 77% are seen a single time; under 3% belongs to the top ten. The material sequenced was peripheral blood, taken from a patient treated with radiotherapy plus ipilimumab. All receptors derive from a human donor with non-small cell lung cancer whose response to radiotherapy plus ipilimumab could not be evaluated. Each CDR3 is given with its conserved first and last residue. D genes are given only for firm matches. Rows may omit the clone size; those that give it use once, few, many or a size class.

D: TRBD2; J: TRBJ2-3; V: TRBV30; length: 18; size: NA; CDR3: CAWAVPRLAGGRGDTQYF; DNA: TGTGCCTGGGCCGTACCCCGACTAGCGGGGGGGCGTGGAGATACGCAGTATTTT
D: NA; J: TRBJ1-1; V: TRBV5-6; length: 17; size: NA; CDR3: CASSFLVPVTRDTEAFF; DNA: TGTGCCAGCAGCTTTCTCGTACCGGTTACCAGGGACACTGAAGCTTTCTTT
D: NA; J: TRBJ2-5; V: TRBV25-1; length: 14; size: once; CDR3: CASATGSSTETQYF; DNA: TGTGCCAGCGCAACAGGGTCCAGCACGGAGACCCAGTACTTC
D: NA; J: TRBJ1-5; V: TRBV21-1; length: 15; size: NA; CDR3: CASSKKCGVAQPQHF; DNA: TGTGCCAGCAGCAAAAAGTGCGGGGTTGCTCAGCCCCAGCATTTT
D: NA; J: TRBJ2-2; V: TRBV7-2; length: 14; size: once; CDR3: CASSLQGNTGELFF; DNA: TGTGCCAGCAGCTTACAGGGGAACACCGGGGAGCTGTTTTTT
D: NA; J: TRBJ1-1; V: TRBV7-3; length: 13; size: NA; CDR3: CASSLIGEAEAFF; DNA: TGTGCCAGCAGCTTAATCGGGGAAGCTGAAGCTTTCTTT
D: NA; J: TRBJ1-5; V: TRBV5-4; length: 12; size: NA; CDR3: CASRNKNQPQHF; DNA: TGTGCCAGCAGAAACAAGAACCAGCCCCAGCATTTT
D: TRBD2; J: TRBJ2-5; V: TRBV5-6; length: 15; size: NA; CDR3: CASSVSGGTQETQYF; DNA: TGTGCCAGCAGTGTTAGCGGGGGGACACAAGAGACCCAGTACTTC
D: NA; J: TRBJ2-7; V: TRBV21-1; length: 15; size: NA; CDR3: CASSVRTSGSYEQYF; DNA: TGTGCCAGCAGCGTAAGGACTAGCGGGAGTTACGAGCAGTACTTC
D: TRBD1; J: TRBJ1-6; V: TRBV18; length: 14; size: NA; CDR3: CASSPGQELRALHF; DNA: TGTGCCAGCTCACCGGGACAGGAACTAAGGGCCCTCCACTTT
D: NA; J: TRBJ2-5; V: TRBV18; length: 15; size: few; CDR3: CASSTREAQGETQYF; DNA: TGTGCCAGCTCCACCAGAGAGGCCCAGGGGGAGACCCAGTACTTC
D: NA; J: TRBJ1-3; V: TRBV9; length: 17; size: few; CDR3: CASSGNYDDRPLDTIYF; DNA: TGTGCCAGCAGCGGAAATTACGACGACAGGCCTTTAGACACCATATATTTT
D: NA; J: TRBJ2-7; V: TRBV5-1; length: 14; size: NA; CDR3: CASSLGIPPGEQYF; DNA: TGCGCCAGCAGCTTGGGGATACCACCGGGCGAGCAGTACTTC
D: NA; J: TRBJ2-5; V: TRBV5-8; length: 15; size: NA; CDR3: CASSLGASSVETQYF; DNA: TGTGCCAGCAGCTTGGGGGCCAGCAGTGTGGAGACCCAGTACTTC
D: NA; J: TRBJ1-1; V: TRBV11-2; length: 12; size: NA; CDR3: CASSSGGTEAFF; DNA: TGTGCCAGCAGTTCCGGGGGCACTGAAGCTTTCTTT
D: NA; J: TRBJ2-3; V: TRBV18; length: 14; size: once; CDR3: CASSPRGSTDTQYF; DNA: TGTGCCAGCTCACCCCGAGGAAGCACAGATACGCAGTATTTT
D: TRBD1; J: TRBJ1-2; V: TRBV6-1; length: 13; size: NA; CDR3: CASRETGGDGYTF; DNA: TGTGCCAGCAGAGAGACAGGGGGGGATGGCTACACCTTC
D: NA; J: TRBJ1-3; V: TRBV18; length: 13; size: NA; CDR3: CASSPGQKDTIYF; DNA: TGTGCCAGCTCACCAGGACAGAAAGACACCATATATTTT
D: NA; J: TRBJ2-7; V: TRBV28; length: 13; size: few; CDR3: CASTQQPSGEQYF; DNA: TGTGCCAGCACTCAACAACCCTCGGGCGAGCAGTACTTC
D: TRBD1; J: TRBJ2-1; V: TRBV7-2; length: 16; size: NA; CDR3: CASSLVSGDRVNEQFF; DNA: TGTGCCAGCAGCTTAGTGTCCGGGGACAGGGTCAATGAGCAGTTCTTC
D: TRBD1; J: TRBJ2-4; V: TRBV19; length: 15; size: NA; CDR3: CASSIVGTGANIQYF; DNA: TGTGCCAGTAGTATAGTGGGGACAGGGGCTAACATTCAGTACTTC
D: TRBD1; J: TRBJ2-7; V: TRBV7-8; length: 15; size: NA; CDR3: CASSLGGTGPYEQYF; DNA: TGTGCCAGCAGCTTAGGGGGGACAGGGCCCTACGAGCAGTACTTC
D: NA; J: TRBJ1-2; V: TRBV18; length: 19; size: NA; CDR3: CASSPPIGSAGGVNYGYTF; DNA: TGTGCCAGCTCACCACCCATAGGATCGGCCGGAGGGGTTAACTATGGCTACACCTTC
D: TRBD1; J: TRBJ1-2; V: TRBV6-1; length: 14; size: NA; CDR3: CASSVTGLKYGYTF; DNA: TGTGCCAGCAGCGTGACAGGGTTGAAGTATGGCTACACCTTC
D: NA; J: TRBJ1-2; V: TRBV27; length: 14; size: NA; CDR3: CASSLSGGGYGYTF; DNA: TGTGCCAGCAGTTTATCGGGAGGGGGCTATGGCTACACCTTC
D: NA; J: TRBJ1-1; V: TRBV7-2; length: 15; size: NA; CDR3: CASSRRGRGNTEAFF; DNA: TGTGCCAGCAGCCGCAGGGGTCGGGGGAACACTGAAGCTTTCTTT
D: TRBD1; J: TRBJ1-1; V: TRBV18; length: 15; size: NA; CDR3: CASSTIQGAVTEAFF; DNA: TGTGCCAGCTCAACCATACAGGGGGCGGTCACTGAAGCTTTCTTT
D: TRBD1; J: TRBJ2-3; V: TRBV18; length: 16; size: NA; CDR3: CASSPTGGALTDTQYF; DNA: TGTGCCAGCTCACCGACAGGGGGCGCGCTCACAGATACGCAGTATTTT
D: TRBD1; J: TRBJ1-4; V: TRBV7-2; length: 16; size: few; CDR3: CASSFQGGATNEKLFF; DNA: TGTGCCAGCAGCTTTCAGGGGGGTGCAACTAATGAAAAACTGTTTTTT
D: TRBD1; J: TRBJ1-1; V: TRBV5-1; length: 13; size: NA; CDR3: CASSRQGDTEAFF; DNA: TGCGCCAGCAGCCGACAGGGGGACACTGAAGCTTTCTTT
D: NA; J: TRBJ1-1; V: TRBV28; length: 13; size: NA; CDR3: CASTYRVGAEAFF; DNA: TGTGCCAGCACTTACAGGGTAGGGGCTGAAGCTTTCTTT
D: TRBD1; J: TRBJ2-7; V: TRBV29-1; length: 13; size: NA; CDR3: CSALDRLGYEQYF; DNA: TGCAGCGCCCTGGACAGGCTTGGGTACGAGCAGTACTTC
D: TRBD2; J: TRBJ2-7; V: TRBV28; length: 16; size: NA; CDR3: CASSIRLAGGIYEQYF; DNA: TGTGCCAGCAGTATACGACTAGCGGGGGGGATCTACGAGCAGTACTTC
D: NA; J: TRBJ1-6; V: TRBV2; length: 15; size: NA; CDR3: CASRQSRSYNSPLHF; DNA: TGTGCCAGCAGACAGAGTCGCTCCTATAATTCACCCCTCCACTTT
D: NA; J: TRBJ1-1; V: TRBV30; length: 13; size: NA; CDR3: CAWSLQWNTEAFF; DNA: TGTGCCTGGAGTTTACAGTGGAACACTGAAGCTTTCTTT
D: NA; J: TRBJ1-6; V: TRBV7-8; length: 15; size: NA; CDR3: CASSLSGELHSPLHF; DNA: TGTGCCAGCAGCTTATCGGGGGAATTGCATTCACCCCTCCACTTT
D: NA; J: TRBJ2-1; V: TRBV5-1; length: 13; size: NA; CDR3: CASSIGLVNEQFF; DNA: TGCGCCAGCAGCATAGGACTGGTCAATGAGCAGTTCTTC
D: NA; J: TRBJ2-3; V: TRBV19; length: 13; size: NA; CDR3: CASSISGLDTQYF; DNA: TGTGCCAGTAGTATATCGGGGTTGGATACGCAGTATTTT
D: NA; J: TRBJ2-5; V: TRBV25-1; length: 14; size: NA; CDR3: CASSELGGRETQYF; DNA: TGTGCCAGCAGTGAATTAGGGGGAAGAGAGACCCAGTACTTC
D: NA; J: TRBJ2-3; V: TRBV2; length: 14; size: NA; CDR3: CASSENRDTDTQYF; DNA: TGTGCCAGCAGTGAGAACAGGGACACAGATACGCAGTATTTT
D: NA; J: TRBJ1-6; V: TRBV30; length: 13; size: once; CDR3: CACPGHDFRTLHF; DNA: TGTGCCTGTCCGGGACACGATTTTAGAACCCTCCACTTT
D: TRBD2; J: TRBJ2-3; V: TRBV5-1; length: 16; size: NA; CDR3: CASSSRLAGDTDTQYF; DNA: TGCGCCAGCAGCTCCAGACTAGCGGGAGACACAGATACGCAGTATTTT
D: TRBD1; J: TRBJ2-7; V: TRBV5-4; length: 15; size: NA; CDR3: CASSLFGTGGHEQYF; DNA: TGTGCCAGCAGCTTGTTCGGGACAGGGGGCCACGAGCAGTACTTC
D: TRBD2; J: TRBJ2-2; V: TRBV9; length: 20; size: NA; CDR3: CASSPQSGTSELWRSGELFF; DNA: TGTGCCAGCAGCCCACAATCCGGGACTAGCGAACTTTGGAGGTCCGGGGAGCTGTTTTTT
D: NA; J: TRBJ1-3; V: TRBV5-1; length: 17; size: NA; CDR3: CASSLGLGGSSGNTIYF; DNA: TGCGCCAGCAGCTTGGGGCTCGGAGGGAGCTCCGGAAACACCATATATTTT
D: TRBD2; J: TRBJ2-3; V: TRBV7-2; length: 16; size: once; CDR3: CASSKPAGGGTDTQYF; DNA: TGTGCCAGCAGCAAACCAGCGGGAGGAGGCACAGATACGCAGTATTTT
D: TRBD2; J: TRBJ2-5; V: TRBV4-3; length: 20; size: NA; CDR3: CASSQDPGTGTSGVGETQYF; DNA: TGCGCCAGCAGCCAAGATCCTGGAACCGGGACTAGCGGGGTGGGTGAGACCCAGTACTTC
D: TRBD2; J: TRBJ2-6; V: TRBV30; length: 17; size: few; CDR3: CAWSVLVAGDGANVLTF; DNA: TGTGCCTGGAGTGTACTGGTAGCGGGTGATGGGGCCAACGTCCTGACTTTC
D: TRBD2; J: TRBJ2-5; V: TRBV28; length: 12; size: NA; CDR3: CASGRVEETQYF; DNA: TGTGCCAGCGGGAGGGTGGAGGAGACCCAGTACTTC
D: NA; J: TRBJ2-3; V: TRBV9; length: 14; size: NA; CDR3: CASSPPPGSDTQYF; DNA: TGTGCCAGCAGCCCACCCCCGGGGTCAGATACGCAGTATTTT
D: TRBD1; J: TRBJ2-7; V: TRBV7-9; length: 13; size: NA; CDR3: CASSRDRVYEQYF; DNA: TGTGCCAGCAGCCGAGACAGGGTATACGAGCAGTACTTC
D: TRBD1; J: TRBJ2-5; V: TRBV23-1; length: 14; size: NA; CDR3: CASSFRQGGETQYF; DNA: TGCGCCAGCAGTTTCCGACAGGGCGGGGAGACCCAGTACTTC
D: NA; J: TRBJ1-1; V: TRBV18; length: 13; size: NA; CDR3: CASSSVENTEAFF; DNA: TGTGCCAGCTCATCAGTCGAGAACACTGAAGCTTTCTTT
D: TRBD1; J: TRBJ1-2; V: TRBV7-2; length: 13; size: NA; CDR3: CASSTDREDGYTF; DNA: TGTGCCAGCAGCACGGACAGGGAAGATGGCTACACCTTC